The 12 T cell receptor beta chains below were found in one sample sequenced in a study of cytomegalovirus exposure and HLA in healthy donors. PCR amplification relied on 60 Vbeta primers (plus 13 Jbeta primers). The method was immunoSEQ multiplex PCR; TCRdb's version includes in-frame clones alone and lacks a portion of them. Here the sample spans some 160,000 clones, around 79% being singletons. The specimen was PBMCs. All receptors derive from a woman between 50 and 59 years old in good health and CMV-seronegative.

The V and J genes are TRBV5-1 and TRBJ1-2; D is uncertain. In germline, CDR1 is SGHRS, CDR2 YFSETQ. The V end was cut by 3 bases, the J end by 0 bases, with 12 bases between. The CDR3 covers 15 residues. CDR3 sequence reads: CASSYQGDANYGYTF. The CDR3, as DNA: TGCGCCAGCAGCTACCAAGGAGACGCTAACTATGGCTACACCTTC.

The chain employs TRBV15 and TRBJ2-7, with 7 bases fitting TRBD1. CDR3 size: 16 residues. The J segment lost 2 bases and the V segment lost 3 bases, leaving 10 bases of the junction unmatched. Germline lookup yields CDR1 LNHNV and CDR2 YYDKDF (reference sequence). The DNA for the CDR3 is TGTGCCACCAGCAGTAATATTGGACAGGCCGCCTACGAGCAGTACTTC. Protein sequence: CATSSNIGQAAYEQYF.

The gene calls are TRBV5-1 and TRBJ2-4; D unresolved. The CDR3 totals 15 residues. The germline CDR1 and CDR2 sequences are SGHRS and YFSETQ. V shed 0 bases and J shed 0 bases, with 7 bases lying between them. CDR3 in amino acids: CASSLEFGAKNIQYF. Written as DNA, the CDR3 is TGCGCCAGCAGCTTGGAATTCGGAGCCAAAAACATTCAGTACTTC.

This clone has just a few counts. The gene calls are TRBV7-9 and TRBJ2-3, with 15 bases identical to TRBD2. This CDR3 has 18 amino acids. The trim removed 5 bases at V and 3 bases at J, leaving 9 bases unmatched. CDR1 and CDR2 from the germline V gene are SEHNR and FQNEAQ (reference sequence). The CDR3 here is CASSRRTSGGAVTDTQYF. In DNA, the CDR3 is TGTGCCAGCAGCCGGAGGACTAGCGGGGGGGCGGTGACAGATACGCAGTATTTT.

V usage is TRBV10-1 and J usage is TRBJ2-3; D might be TRBD2 (6 bases). V was shortened by 0 bases and J by 3 bases, with 10 bases between the two germline ends. The CDR3 extends over 15 amino acids. Germline CDR1 reads WNHNN; CDR2 reads SYGVQD (reference sequence). CDR3 region: CASSESYGGTDTQYF. In DNA, the CDR3 is TGCGCCAGCAGTGAGTCATATGGGGGGACAGATACGCAGTATTTT.

In DNA, the CDR3 is TGTGCCAGCAGTTTATATTGGCCTGAAGCTTTCTTT. Protein sequence: CASSLYWPEAFF. V usage is TRBV28 and J usage is TRBJ1-1; D ambiguous. V lost 1 base to trimming and J lost 6 bases, with 6 bases between them. Germline CDR1 and CDR2: MDHEN and SYDVKM. The CDR3 runs 12 residues.

The table lists this clone with a count of one. The rearrangement links TRBV7-2 to TRBJ2-3; 7 bases align to TRBD2. CDR1 is SGHTA and CDR2 is FQGNSA in the germline V gene. V was clipped by 5 bases and J by 4 bases; unmatched bases: 6. The CDR3 totals 14 residues. For the CDR3, the DNA is TGTGCCAGCAGCACTCGACTAGCTGCAGATACGCAGTATTTT. It yields the protein CASSTRLAADTQYF.

V and J are TRBV1 and TRBJ2-1; the table calls TRBD2, which could not be checked here. TRBV1 is a pseudogene. There are 21 residues in the CDR3. The CDR3 nucleotides read TGCACCAGCAGCCCGTCGAGATATAGACTAGCGGGGGGGCTAATCTACAATGAGCAGTTCTTC. Residues: CTSSPSRYRLAGGLIYNEQFF.

This clone was observed a few times. The chain recombines TRBV2 with TRBJ2-7, with TRBD1 identical over 8 bases. Per the germline V gene, CDR1 is SNHLY and CDR2 is FYNNEI. The CDR3 length is 15 residues. Trimming removed 0 bases from V and 4 bases from J; junction bases left unmatched: 5. CDR3 protein: CASSEARQGWYEQYF. CDR3 coding DNA: TGTGCCAGCAGTGAAGCTCGACAGGGGTGGTACGAGCAGTACTTC.

The V and J genes are TRBV6-6 and TRBJ2-1; maybe TRBD1 (6 bases). The germline CDR1 and CDR2 sequences are MNHNY and SVGAGI (reference sequence). The CDR3 covers 16 residues. Trimming took 4 bases from V and 5 from J, leaving 18 bases between them. DNA for the CDR3: TGTGCCAGCAGTTTTAACCCTCAGGGGTTCGACAATGAGCAGTTCTTC. It yields the protein CASSFNPQGFDNEQFF.

The chain employs TRBV6-1 and TRBJ2-7; D is perhaps TRBD1 (6 bases). V was pared by 2 bases and J by 2 bases, with 22 bases between. This CDR3 is 18 amino acids long. Germline CDR1 reads MNHNS; CDR2 reads SASEGT. CDR3 region: CASSELGTPGFVPYEQYF. Written as DNA, the CDR3 is TGTGCCAGCAGTGAATTGGGGACACCGGGATTCGTTCCCTACGAGCAGTACTTC.

The J gene is TRBJ2-1, the V gene TRBV19; D possibly corresponds to TRBD1 (7 bases). CDR3 size: 17 residues. V was pared by 3 bases and J by 7 bases, with 22 bases between. CDR1 and CDR2 from the germline V gene are LNHDA and SQIVND (reference sequence). The chain's CDR3 is CASSISRGLEGTNEQFF. In nucleotides, the CDR3 is TGTGCCAGTAGTATTTCGAGGGGGCTGGAGGGCACGAATGAGCAGTTCTTC.